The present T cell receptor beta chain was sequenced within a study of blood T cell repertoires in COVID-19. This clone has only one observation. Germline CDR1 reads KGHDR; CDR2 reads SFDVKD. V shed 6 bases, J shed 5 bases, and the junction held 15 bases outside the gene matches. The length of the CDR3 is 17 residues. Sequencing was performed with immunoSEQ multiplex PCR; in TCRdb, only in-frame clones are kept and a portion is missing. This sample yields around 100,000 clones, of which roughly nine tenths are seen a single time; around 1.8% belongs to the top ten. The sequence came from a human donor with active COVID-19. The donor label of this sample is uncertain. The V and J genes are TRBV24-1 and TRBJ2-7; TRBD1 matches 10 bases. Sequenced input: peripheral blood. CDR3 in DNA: TGTGCCACCAGTTCCTCCCGGGGGGGACAGGGGATCGACGAGCAGTACTTC. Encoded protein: CATSSSRGGQGIDEQYF.